The 31 T cell receptor beta chains in this list originate from one sample, sequenced in a study of a mutant IDH1 vaccine in newly diagnosed glioma. These receptors are not linked to any known antigen. Measured with immunoSEQ multiplex PCR; TCRdb has only the in-frame clones, and not every one. Altogether over 25,000 clones are present, 88% being singletons, with the ten largest covering more than 2.5%. Time point denoted: week 23, last vaccination. Each dose delivered 300 ug of mutant IDH1 20-mer peptide subcutaneously with imiquimod. The material was PBMCs, obtained from a glioma patient whose treatment included an IDH1 peptide vaccine. The origin of the receptors is a man aged 35 to 55 with glioma.

CDR3 amino acids: CASSEGNGLNTEAFF. The CDR3 nucleotides read TGTGCCAGCAGTGAAGGGAACGGACTGAACACTGAAGCTTTCTTT. The chain combines TRBV2 with TRBJ1-1; the D is unclear. Germline assignment: CDR1 SNHLY and CDR2 FYNNEI. V lost 1 base to trimming and J lost 0 bases, with 9 bases between them. This CDR3 comprises 15 residues.

The chain links TRBV5-1 to TRBJ2-3; the D gene is possibly TRBD1 (6 bases). This CDR3 spans 15 amino acids. Germline V gives CDR1 SGHRS, CDR2 YFSETQ. Trimming left V 4 bases short and J 2 bases short, with 14 bases between. The CDR3 spells CASSQGHLNTDTQYF. CDR3 bases: TGCGCCAGCAGCCAGGGACACTTAAACACAGATACGCAGTATTTT.

A note on this clone: At one end, the junction sequence differs from germline, possibly due to a read error. This chain connects TRBV10-3 to TRBJ2-1; 8 positions agree with TRBD2. Germline CDR1 reads ENHRY; CDR2 reads SYGVKD. The CDR3 is 14 residues long. The CDR3 DNA follows: TGTACCATCAGGCCGGGACTAGACTTAAATGAGCAGTTCTTC. This gives the protein CTIRPGLDLNEQFF.

The chain recombines TRBV28 with TRBJ1-3; D is undetermined. The CDR3 contains 13 residues. Trimming removed 7 bases at V and 0 bases at J, with 7 bases between. CDR1 is MDHEN and CDR2 is SYDVKM in the germline V gene. Here the CDR3 DNA reads TGTGCCAGCACTTGGAGCTCTGGAAACACCATATATTTT. This encodes CASTWSSGNTIYF.

The chain employs TRBV4-1 and TRBJ2-1; D gene unclear. This CDR3 contains 14 residues. Between the trimmed V and J ends, which lost 1 base and 2 bases, there was a span of 6 bases. From germline, CDR1 is MGHRA and CDR2 YSYEKL. The CDR3 reads CASSQGDTYNEQFF. CDR3 nucleotides: TGCGCCAGCAGCCAAGGTGACACCTACAATGAGCAGTTCTTC.

V usage is TRBV6-4 and J usage is TRBJ2-1; D remains unclear. The CDR3 runs to 14 residues. The V gene lost 2 bases and the J gene lost 5 bases, with 10 bases spanning the gap. The germline V gene encodes CDR1 MRHNA and CDR2 SNTAGT. The CDR3 spells CASSDLDGDNEQFF. The CDR3 region has the DNA TGTGCCAGCAGTGACCTGGACGGTGACAATGAGCAGTTCTTC.

The chain recombines TRBV5-1 with TRBJ2-5; tentatively, D is TRBD2 (5 bases). This CDR3 contains 15 residues. V shed 0 bases and J shed 2 bases, with 11 bases lying between them. Germline-derived CDR1 and CDR2 are SGHRS and YFSETQ. The chain's CDR3 is CASSLGGVPQETQYF. For the CDR3, the DNA is TGCGCCAGCAGCTTGGGGGGAGTTCCTCAAGAGACCCAGTACTTC.

This clone was seen a single time. The chain uses TRBV29-1 and TRBJ2-1; 8 nucleotides match TRBD2. This CDR3 is built from 15 residues. Per germline, CDR1 SQVTM and CDR2 ANQGSEA. V lost 2 bases to trimming and J lost 3 bases; unmatched junction nucleotides: 6. CDR3: CSVETPGGGYNEQFF. CDR3 in DNA: TGCAGCGTTGAAACGCCGGGAGGGGGCTACAATGAGCAGTTCTTC.

This chain's CDR3 is CASSQGSPFYGYTF. As DNA, the CDR3 is TGTGCCAGCAGCCAAGGTTCACCGTTCTATGGCTACACCTTC. V is TRBV14 and J is TRBJ1-2; unclear D gene. This CDR3 region has 14 residues. V was pared by 1 base and J by 4 bases, with 10 bases between. From germline, CDR1 is SGHDN and CDR2 FVKESK.

The gene calls are TRBV19 and TRBJ2-3, with TRBD2 matching 11 bases. Germline trimming cut 4 bases from V and 4 bases from J; bases unmatched to any gene: 7. The CDR3 contains 16 residues. In germline, CDR1 is LNHDA, CDR2 SQIVND (reference sequence). The CDR3 sequence is CASSNIAGGPADTQYF. The DNA of the CDR3 is TGTGCCAGTAGTAACATAGCGGGAGGGCCCGCAGATACGCAGTATTTT.

The V gene is TRBV19, the J gene TRBJ1-4; D is uncertain. There are 15 residues in the CDR3. Trimming took off 1 base at V and 4 bases at J, with 10 bases between the two ends. The germline gives CDR1 LNHDA, CDR2 SQIVND (reference sequence). Here the CDR3 DNA reads TGTGCCAGTAGTATAGGTACAGCCTATAATGAAAAACTGTTTTTT. This gives the protein CASSIGTAYNEKLFF.

This chain joins TRBV5-1 and TRBJ2-3; the match to TRBD1 covers 9 bases. Germline CDR1 reads SGHRS; CDR2 reads YFSETQ. The CDR3 sequence is 16 residues long. Losses at the gene ends were 3 bases for V and 0 bases for J; bases not matched to a gene: 5. CDR3 residues: CASSSLGQGSTDTQYF. DNA of the CDR3: TGCGCCAGCAGCTCGTTAGGACAGGGGAGCACAGATACGCAGTATTTT.

V is TRBV7-8 and J is TRBJ2-1; the match to TRBD2 covers 10 bases. V was clipped by 5 bases and J by 4 bases; unmatched bases: 5. CDR1 is SGHVS and CDR2 is FQNEAQ in the germline V gene. The CDR3 length is 15 residues. The CDR3 region is CASSLSGRAYNEQFF. Written as DNA, the CDR3 is TGTGCCAGCAGCCTGAGCGGGAGGGCGTACAATGAGCAGTTCTTC. Supplemented by reference TRBV7-8 and TRBJ2-1, the full variable domain reads GAGVSQSPRYKVAKRGQDVALRCDPISGHVSLFWYQQALGQGPEFLTYFQNEAQLDKSGLPSDRFFAERPEGSVSTLKIQRTQQEDSAVYLCASSLSGRAYNEQFFGPGTRLTVL.

This chain links TRBV19 with TRBJ2-3; 14 positions agree with TRBD2. V gave up 4 bases and J gave up 5 bases; unmatched junction bases: 5. The CDR3 spans 16 residues. Germline assignment: CDR1 LNHDA and CDR2 SQIVND (reference sequence). The CDR3 bases are TGTGCCAGTAGTACGGGACTAGCGGGAGTAATAGATACGCAGTATTTT. It translates to CASSTGLAGVIDTQYF.

V usage is TRBV19 and J usage is TRBJ1-6; D is perhaps TRBD1 (6 bases). This CDR3 spans 14 amino acids. V lost 2 bases and J 8 bases, leaving 10 bases between the germline ends. Germline CDR1 and CDR2: LNHDA and SQIVND (reference sequence). The DNA of the CDR3 is TGTGCCAGTAGTATAACAGGGCAGGATTCACCCCTCCACTTT. The encoded protein is CASSITGQDSPLHF.

The chain employs TRBV19 and TRBJ2-1; TRBD2 agrees at 10 bases. The CDR3 contains 15 residues. Per the germline V gene, CDR1 is LNHDA and CDR2 is SQIVND (reference sequence). Trimming took 6 bases from V and 4 from J; bases not matched to a gene: 6. In nucleotides, the CDR3 is TGTGCCAGTAGGCAAGGTAGCGGGAGGTACAATGAGCAGTTCTTC. As protein: CASRQGSGRYNEQFF.

The chain recombines TRBV29-1 with TRBJ2-2, with a possible D match to TRBD1 (6 bases). Trimming left V 4 bases short and J 5 bases short, with 11 bases between. Germline lookup yields CDR1 SQVTM and CDR2 ANQGSEA. The CDR3 runs 13 residues. CDR3 DNA sequence: TGCAGCGTTGCAAGGACAGTTACCGGGGAGCTGTTTTTT. Its protein product is CSVARTVTGELFF.

DNA for the CDR3: TGTGCCAGCAGTTCGTCGGGCGGGAGAAGCACAGATACGCAGTATTTT. Protein product: CASSSSGGRSTDTQYF. This rearrangement joins TRBV6-5 to TRBJ2-3; 7 nucleotides align to TRBD2. Germline-derived CDR1 and CDR2 are MNHEY and SVGAGI. The CDR3 has 16 amino acids. V trimming: 4 bases; J trimming: 0 bases; junction bases outside the gene matches: 7.

This clone was seen a few times. The CDR3 spells CASSGTGTGGNTIYF. In nucleotides, the CDR3 is TGTGCCAGCAGTGGGACCGGGACAGGTGGAAACACCATATATTTT. The chain carries TRBV6-1 and TRBJ1-3; 8 bases are a match to TRBD1. Trimming removed 4 bases from V and 3 bases from J; junction bases left unmatched: 5. The V gene's germline CDR1 is MNHNS and CDR2 SASEGT. This CDR3 has 15 amino acids.

V and J are TRBV10-1 and TRBJ2-3; maybe TRBD2 (6 bases). V was cut by 1 base and J by 2 bases, with 13 bases left in between. Germline values: CDR1 WNHNN, CDR2 SYGVQD (reference sequence). CDR3 size: 16 residues. Here the CDR3 reads CASSEWGGGDTDTQYF. As DNA, the CDR3 is TGCGCCAGCAGTGAGTGGGGCGGCGGGGACACAGATACGCAGTATTTT.

The chain links TRBV7-9 to TRBJ2-3; 9 bases map to TRBD1. Germline values: CDR1 SEHNR, CDR2 FQNEAQ (reference sequence). This CDR3 has 14 residues. V dropped 4 bases and J dropped 5; count of bases not matched to a gene: 4. CDR3: CASSWGQGKDTQYF. The CDR3, as DNA: TGTGCCAGCAGCTGGGGACAGGGTAAAGATACGCAGTATTTT.

The chain links TRBV29-1 to TRBJ2-1, with no clear D. Trimming took 1 base from V and 2 from J, leaving 6 bases between them. CDR3 length equals 13 residues. Germline V gene data show CDR1 as SQVTM and CDR2 as ANQGSEA. CDR3 loop: CSVEGRTYNEQFF. The CDR3 DNA reads as TGCAGCGTTGAAGGAAGGACCTACAATGAGCAGTTCTTC.

V gene TRBV28 combines with J gene TRBJ1-2; D is unresolved. Germline assignment: CDR1 MDHEN and CDR2 SYDVKM. With 2 bases removed from V and 5 bases from J, the gap between germline ends came to 6 bases. This CDR3 is built from 12 residues. In nucleotides, the CDR3 is TGTGCCAGCAGTTTACGAAGTTATGGCTACACCTTC. Translated: CASSLRSYGYTF.

The V and J genes are TRBV18 and TRBJ1-2; D is perhaps TRBD1 (5 bases). The CDR3 sequence is 15 residues long. The V end was cut by 4 bases, the J end by 4 bases, with 16 bases between. Germline loops: CDR1 KGHSH, CDR2 LQKENI. For the CDR3, the DNA is TGTGCCAGCTCACTCACCACGACCGGGGCCTATGGCTACACCTTC. This gives the protein CASSLTTTGAYGYTF.

The chain employs TRBV6-6 and TRBJ2-5; 11 nucleotides match TRBD1. The CDR3 is made up of 15 amino acids. Germline loops: CDR1 MNHNY, CDR2 SVGAGI (reference sequence). Trimming took 5 bases from V and 2 from J; bases not matched to a gene: 4. CDR3 nucleotides: TGTGCCAGCAGTGCCCGGGACAGGGGGCAAGAGACCCAGTACTTC. Translation: CASSARDRGQETQYF.

The J gene is TRBJ1-1, the V gene TRBV5-6; no clear D. V gave up 4 bases and J gave up 5 bases, with 21 bases separating them. This CDR3 contains 16 residues. From germline, CDR1 is SGHDT and CDR2 YYEEEE. CDR3 sequence: CASSLLGPHLGTEAFF. CDR3 bases: TGTGCCAGCAGCCTTCTTGGACCTCACCTGGGGACTGAAGCTTTCTTT.

The rearrangement links TRBV25-1 to TRBJ2-1, with TRBD2 identical over 14 bases. The J segment lost 3 bases and the V segment lost 1 base, leaving 5 bases of the junction unmatched. The CDR3 is 18 residues long. Germline CDR1 MGHDK, CDR2 SYGVNS. The CDR3 nucleotides read TGTGCCAGCAGTGAATTTTCGGGACTAGCGGGAGTCTACAATGAGCAGTTCTTC. Amino acids: CASSEFSGLAGVYNEQFF. The full variable domain, in which reference TRBV25-1 and TRBJ2-1 provide the parts outside the CDR3, is EADIYQTPRYLVIGTGKKITLECSQTMGHDKMYWYQQDPGMELHLIHYSYGVNSTEKGDLSSESTVSRIRTEHFPLTLESARPSHTSQYLCASSEFSGLAGVYNEQFFGPGTRLTVL.

The DNA for the CDR3 is TGTGCCAGTAGTATGTGGGGGGGCTTAACTGAAGCTTTCTTT. This gives the protein CASSMWGGLTEAFF. The rearrangement links TRBV19 to TRBJ1-1; tentatively, D is TRBD1 (6 bases). Germline V gene data show CDR1 as LNHDA and CDR2 as SQIVND (reference sequence). The CDR3 has 14 amino acids. Trimming cost V 3 bases and J 5 bases, with 13 bases left between them.

This clone was observed a single time. The V gene is TRBV7-9, the J gene TRBJ1-2, with D unresolved. The CDR3 contains 16 residues. The germline V and J ends were trimmed by 5 bases and 4 bases, with 20 bases remaining between them. Germline lookup yields CDR1 SEHNR and CDR2 FQNEAQ (reference sequence). This CDR3 reads CASSVEGISLAYGYTF. CDR3 nucleotides: TGTGCCAGCAGCGTAGAGGGTATCAGCTTAGCCTATGGCTACACCTTC.

The chain recombines TRBV5-1 with TRBJ2-7; TRBD1 matches 12 bases. The CDR3 spans 15 residues. V lost 4 bases, J lost 4 bases, and 6 bases stayed unmatched. The germline V gene encodes CDR1 SGHRS and CDR2 YFSETQ. CDR3 sequence reads: CASSAGTGGSYEQYV. The CDR3 DNA follows: TGCGCCAGCAGCGCCGGGACAGGGGGCTCTTACGAGCAGTACGTC.

In its sample, this clone was seen a few times. The V and J genes are TRBV6-1 and TRBJ1-5, with TRBD1 identical over 8 bases. This CDR3 has 14 residues. Germline CDR1 reads MNHNS; CDR2 reads SASEGT. The ends lost 3 bases at V and 3 bases at J; junction bases unmatched: 1. CDR3 DNA sequence: TGTGCCAGCAGTGAGGGACAGGTCAATCAGCCCCAGCATTTT. As protein: CASSEGQVNQPQHF.